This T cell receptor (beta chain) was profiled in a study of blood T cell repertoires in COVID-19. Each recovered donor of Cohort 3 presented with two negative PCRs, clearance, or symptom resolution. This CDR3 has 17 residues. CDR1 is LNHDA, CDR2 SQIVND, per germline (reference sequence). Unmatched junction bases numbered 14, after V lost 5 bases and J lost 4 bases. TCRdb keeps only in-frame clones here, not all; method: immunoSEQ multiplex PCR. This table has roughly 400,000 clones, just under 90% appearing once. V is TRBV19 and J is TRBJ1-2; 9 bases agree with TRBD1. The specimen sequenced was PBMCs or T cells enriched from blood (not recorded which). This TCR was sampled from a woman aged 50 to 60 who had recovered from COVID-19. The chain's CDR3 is CASSVEQGAGTAYGYTF. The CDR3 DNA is TGTGCCAGTAGTGTCGAACAGGGGGCTGGTACTGCCTATGGCTACACCTTC.